This is a list of T cell receptor beta chains from one sample in a study of cytomegalovirus exposure and HLA in healthy donors. Only in-frame clones appear in the TCRdb table, and some are missing; sequencing was by immunoSEQ multiplex PCR. This table holds about 67,000 clones, 65% to 70% found once. Material for sequencing was PBMCs. The receptor source for this set is a woman in her twenties or thirties in good health and CMV-seronegative. Each CDR3 is given with its conserved first and last residue. D genes are given only for firm matches. For some rows the clone size is stated as once, few or many, or as a class when expanded; others skip it.

V gene	D gene	clone size	J gene	CDR3 DNA	CDR3 protein
TRBV6-6	TRBD1	few	TRBJ1-6	TGTGCCAGCAGTTTTGAGACAGGGTCTAATTCACCCCTCCACTTT	CASSFETGSNSPLHF
TRBV9	NA	NA	TRBJ2-2	TGTGCCAGCAGCGTGGGGGGGGGCGACACCGGGGAGCTGTTTTTT	CASSVGGGDTGELFF
TRBV30	NA	NA	TRBJ2-7	TGTGCCTGGAGCTACGCCTACGAGCAGTACTTC	CAWSYAYEQYF
TRBV7-9	TRBD2	NA	TRBJ2-1	TGTGCCAGCAGCCTACTAGCGGTTTACAATGAGCAGTTCTTC	CASSLLAVYNEQFF
TRBV6-5	TRBD2	NA	TRBJ2-3	TGTGCCAGCAGTTACGGGCGGGGGGGCCCAGATACGCAGTATTTT	CASSYGRGGPDTQYF
TRBV2	NA	NA	TRBJ1-3	TGTGCCAGCGGGTCAGGGATCAGGGCTGGAAACACCATATATTTT	CASGSGIRAGNTIYF
TRBV7-2	TRBD1	NA	TRBJ1-5	TGTGCCAGCAGCTTAAGGACAGGGCTCAATCAGCCCCAGCATTTT	CASSLRTGLNQPQHF
TRBV2	NA	NA	TRBJ1-6	TGTGCCAGCCAAGGGGTGAGGAATTCACCCCTCCACTTT	CASQGVRNSPLHF
TRBV6-1	NA	NA	TRBJ2-7	TGTGCCAGCAGTGACCAGACGGAGTACTCCTACGAGCAGTACTTC	CASSDQTEYSYEQYF
TRBV2	NA	once	TRBJ2-1	TGTGCCAGCAGTCTGACTATCTACAATGAGCAGTTCTTC	CASSLTIYNEQFF
TRBV11-3	NA	NA	TRBJ2-5	TGTGCCAGCAGCTTAGGCGGAGGTGGGCGGGCCCAGTACTTC	CASSLGGGGRAQYF
TRBV4-3	NA	NA	TRBJ2-7	TGCGCCAGCAGCCAAGATCACTATACGAGGGCGTCCGAGCAGTACTTC	CASSQDHYTRASEQYF
TRBV4-1	NA	medium-sized	TRBJ1-3	TGCGCCAGCAGCCTGGGAGGGGACCCTGGAAACACCATATATTTT	CASSLGGDPGNTIYF
TRBV2	NA	NA	TRBJ1-2	TGTGCCAGCGGTTCCCTCCTTAACAGGGCACGATATGGCTACACCTTC	CASGSLLNRARYGYTF
TRBV4-1	TRBD1	NA	TRBJ2-1	TGCGCCAGCAGCCAAGAATGGGGACAGGGGGTCGGTGAGCAGTTCTTC	CASSQEWGQGVGEQFF
TRBV25-1	TRBD2	NA	TRBJ2-1	TGTGCCAGCAGACCCGTAGCGGGGGGAAGTGAGCAGTTCTTC	CASRPVAGGSEQFF
TRBV6-1	TRBD2	NA	TRBJ2-2	TGTGCCAGCAGTGAGCAAGCGGGGGCGAACACCGGGGAGCTGTTTTTT	CASSEQAGANTGELFF
TRBV6-6	NA	NA	TRBJ1-1	TGTGCCAGCAGTTACTCCCCCCACAGGGAGGCTTTCTTT	CASSYSPHREAFF
TRBV11-3	TRBD2	NA	TRBJ2-7	TGTGCCAGCAGCTTAGCGGGACTAGGTGTCTACGAGCAGTACTTC	CASSLAGLGVYEQYF
TRBV7-2	NA	NA	TRBJ2-5	TGTGCCAGCAGCTTAGGTTCAGGGGAAGAGACCCAGTACTTC	CASSLGSGEETQYF
TRBV9	NA	NA	TRBJ2-1	TGTGCCAGCAGCGTAGTCGAGGGCTACGGGAGTGAGCAGTTCTTC	CASSVVEGYGSEQFF
TRBV2	NA	NA	TRBJ2-1	TGTGCCAGCAGTACAGGGTTTAATGAGCAGTTCTTC	CASSTGFNEQFF
TRBV5-1	NA	NA	TRBJ2-5	TGCGCCAGCAGCTTGCAGGCTACAGGGGCGGGGGAGACCCAGTACTTC	CASSLQATGAGETQYF
TRBV4-1	NA	NA	TRBJ2-7	TGCGCCAGCAGCCGGAGACAGCAATACGAGCAGTACTTC	CASSRRQQYEQYF
TRBV6-5	TRBD2	NA	TRBJ2-3	TGTGCCAGCAGTTACGTCGGCGGGGGGGAGTATACGCAGTATTTT	CASSYVGGGEYTQYF
TRBV28	NA	NA	TRBJ1-6	TGTGCCAGCAGCGCCGCCACAGGGATAGATTCACCCCTCCACTTT	CASSAATGIDSPLHF
TRBV14	NA	NA	TRBJ1-6	TGTGCCAGCAGTTTCGCGGGGGCGAGTTCACCCCTCCACTTT	CASSFAGASSPLHF
TRBV6-4	TRBD1	few	TRBJ1-5	TGTGCCAGCAGATACGGGACAGGGAGGGAGGGCAATCAGCCCCAGCATTTT	CASRYGTGREGNQPQHF
TRBV12-5	TRBD1	NA	TRBJ1-2	TGTGCTAGTGGACCACAGGGGCGAGGGGGCTACACCTTC	CASGPQGRGGYTF
TRBV4-1	NA	NA	TRBJ1-2	TGCGCCAGCAGCCAAGACATTGAGGTGCACTATGGCTACACCTTC	CASSQDIEVHYGYTF
TRBV7-9	TRBD2	NA	TRBJ2-3	TGTGCCAGCAGCTTAGGACTAGCGGGGGACACAGATACGCAGTATTTT	CASSLGLAGDTDTQYF
TRBV28	TRBD2	few	TRBJ2-1	TGTGCCAGCAGTCCCACGATGGGAGCGGGGGGACTCGAGAATGAGCAGTTCTTC	CASSPTMGAGGLENEQFF
TRBV29-1	TRBD1	NA	TRBJ1-1	TGCAGCGTTGAAACAGGGGGGAGGACTGAAGCTTTCTTT	CSVETGGRTEAFF
TRBV20-1	NA	NA	TRBJ2-3	TGCAGTGCTACCCTCCGGGATACGCAGTATTTT	CSATLRDTQYF
TRBV9	TRBD1	NA	TRBJ1-2	TGTGCCAGCAGCGTAGCAGGGGGTGGCTACACCTTC	CASSVAGGGYTF
TRBV28	TRBD2	NA	TRBJ2-1	TGTGCCAGCAGTTTATACGGCGGGGGGACCTACAATGAGCAGTTCTTC	CASSLYGGGTYNEQFF
TRBV5-1	NA	NA	TRBJ2-3	TGCGCCAGCAGCGGGGGCGGGAGCGGGGTCACAGATACGCAGTATTTT	CASSGGGSGVTDTQYF
TRBV19	TRBD1	NA	TRBJ1-3	TGTGCCAGTACTAAACGGGACAGCGGAAACACCATATATTTT	CASTKRDSGNTIYF
TRBV18	TRBD1	NA	TRBJ2-5	TGTGCCAGCTCACGGGGGACAGATGGGACCCAGTACTTC	CASSRGTDGTQYF
TRBV30	TRBD1	NA	TRBJ1-2	TGTGCCGGGGGACAGGGGTTCGATGGCTACACCTTC	CAGGQGFDGYTF
TRBV19	NA	NA	TRBJ2-2	TGTGCCAGTAGTATCATACCCGACAGCCTTGGGGAGCTGTTTTTT	CASSIIPDSLGELFF
TRBV29-1	NA	NA	TRBJ1-2	TGCAGCGCCCTTACCCGGGAACAGGGACAATATGGCTACACCTTC	CSALTREQGQYGYTF
TRBV4-3	TRBD1	NA	TRBJ2-1	TGCGCCAGCAGCCCGGTAGGCAGGGGGCAGTACAATGAGCAGTTCTTC	CASSPVGRGQYNEQFF
TRBV4-1	TRBD1	NA	TRBJ1-2	TGCGCCAGCAGCCAACCGGGACAGGTTCGGGCAGATAACTATGGCTACACCTTC	CASSQPGQVRADNYGYTF
TRBV15	TRBD2	NA	TRBJ2-1	TGTGCCACCAGCAGATTCCCAACTAGCGGGGGCTCCTACAATGAGCAGTTCTTC	CATSRFPTSGGSYNEQFF
TRBV6-5	TRBD1	NA	TRBJ2-7	TGTGCCAGCAGGGACAGGGGGAGCTCCTACGAGCAGTACTTC	CASRDRGSSYEQYF
TRBV7-9	NA	NA	TRBJ2-1	TGTGCCAGCAGCTTAGCTTCGGGGGCCTACAATGAGCAGTTCTTC	CASSLASGAYNEQFF
TRBV5-4	TRBD1	NA	TRBJ1-4	TGTGCCAGCAGCTTGGACAGGGGTGAAAAACTGTTTTTT	CASSLDRGEKLFF
TRBV5-1	NA	few	TRBJ1-1	TGCGCCAGCAGCCCGGAGGGGGGAGGGACCGAAGCTTTCTTT	CASSPEGGGTEAFF
TRBV5-4	NA	once	TRBJ2-3	TGTGCCAGCAGCCTTCCCGGGACTAGCACAGATACGCAGTATTTT	CASSLPGTSTDTQYF
TRBV11-2	NA	NA	TRBJ2-5	TGTGCCAGCAGCGGGGACTGGGGAGGAGAGACCCAGTACTTC	CASSGDWGGETQYF
TRBV10-3	NA	NA	TRBJ2-5	TGTGCCATCAGTGCAAGGGACTTAAAGGAGACCCAGTACTTC	CAISARDLKETQYF
TRBV5-5	TRBD2	NA	TRBJ2-5	TGTGCCAGCAGCTGGGGGACTAGCGGCGGAGAGACCCAGTACTTC	CASSWGTSGGETQYF